The T cell receptor (beta chain) described here comes from a study of cytomegalovirus exposure and HLA in healthy donors. Points from the study as a whole: Reports credit the classifier with highly specific, highly sensitive diagnosis of cytomegalovirus status.

V was clipped by 4 bases and J by 2 bases, with 13 bases between them. Germline loops: CDR1 SGHRS, CDR2 YFSETQ. This CDR3 comprises 15 residues. Amplification used 60 Vbeta primers and 13 Jbeta primers. Here immunoSEQ multiplex PCR was the method, and the copy in TCRdb shows in-frame clones only, minus some. Altogether roughly 150,000 clones are present, about 10% being singletons, with the ten largest covering roughly 2%. This clone was observed at least ten times. The antigen remains undetermined. This clonotype was sampled from a man aged 50 to 60 in good health and CMV-seronegative. The sample comprised PBMCs. The J gene is TRBJ1-3, the V gene TRBV5-1; tentatively, D is TRBD1 (6 bases). CDR3 region: CASSPGGRAGNTIYF. CDR3 DNA sequence: TGCGCCAGCAGCCCGGGGGGGCGGGCTGGAAACACCATATATTTT.